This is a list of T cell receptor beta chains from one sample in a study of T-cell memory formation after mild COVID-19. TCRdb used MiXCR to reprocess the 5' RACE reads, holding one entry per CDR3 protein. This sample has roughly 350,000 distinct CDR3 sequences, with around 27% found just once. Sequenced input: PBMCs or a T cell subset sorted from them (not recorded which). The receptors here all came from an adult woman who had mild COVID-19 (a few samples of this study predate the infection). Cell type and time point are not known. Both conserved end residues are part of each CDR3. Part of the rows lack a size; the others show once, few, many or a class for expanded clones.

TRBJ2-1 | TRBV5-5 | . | CASSLESRRGLANEQFF
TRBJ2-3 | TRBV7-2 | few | CASSDRGSADTQYF
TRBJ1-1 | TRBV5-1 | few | CASSLVTANSLNTEAFF
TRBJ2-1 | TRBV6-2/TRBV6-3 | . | CASSSPLAGAYNEQFF
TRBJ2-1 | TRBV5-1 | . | CASSLSGGGANEQFF
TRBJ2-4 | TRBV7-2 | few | CASSLAPGGQNIQYF
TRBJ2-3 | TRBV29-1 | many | CSVEAGGRADTQYF
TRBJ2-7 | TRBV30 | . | CAWSETTTYEQYF
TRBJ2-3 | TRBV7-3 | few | CASSWGGSGGMNTQYF
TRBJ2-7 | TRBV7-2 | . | CASSWGQGTFYEQYF
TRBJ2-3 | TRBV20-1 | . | CSASVGERGVDTQYF
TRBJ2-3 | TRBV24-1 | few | CATRGLRQGADTQYF
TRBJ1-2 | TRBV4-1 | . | CASSQKAGTDTNYGYTF
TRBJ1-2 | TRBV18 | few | CASSPLDNYGYTF
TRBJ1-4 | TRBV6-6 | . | CASSYDARELFF
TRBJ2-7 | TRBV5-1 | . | CASSLGSGGPDEQYF
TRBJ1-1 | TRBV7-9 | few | CASSRTGMNTEAFF
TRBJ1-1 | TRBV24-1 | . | CATSGASNTEAFF
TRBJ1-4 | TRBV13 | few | CASSSRSGATNEKLFF
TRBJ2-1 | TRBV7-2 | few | CASSLVVGVGYNEQFF
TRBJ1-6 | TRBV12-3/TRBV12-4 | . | CASSPREGGSPLHF
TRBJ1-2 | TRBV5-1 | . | CASSLAGQVGYTF